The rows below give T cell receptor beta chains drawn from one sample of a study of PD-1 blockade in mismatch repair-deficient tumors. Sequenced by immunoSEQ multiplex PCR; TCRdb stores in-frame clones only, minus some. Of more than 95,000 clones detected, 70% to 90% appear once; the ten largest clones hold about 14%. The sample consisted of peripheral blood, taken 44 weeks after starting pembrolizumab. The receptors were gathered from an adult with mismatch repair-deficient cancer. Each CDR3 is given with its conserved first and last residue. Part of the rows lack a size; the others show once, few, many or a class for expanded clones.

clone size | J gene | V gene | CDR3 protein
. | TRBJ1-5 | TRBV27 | CASSVDRASNQPQHF
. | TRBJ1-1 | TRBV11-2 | CASSFSNTEAFF
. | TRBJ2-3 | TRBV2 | CASSYPSSGGGTDTQYF
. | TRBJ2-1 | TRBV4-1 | CASSQEGLADEQFF
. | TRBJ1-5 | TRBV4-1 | CASSTHWGIQPQHF
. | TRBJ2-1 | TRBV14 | CASSQGRVSNEQFF
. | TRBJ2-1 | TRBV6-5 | CASSRSSYNEQFF
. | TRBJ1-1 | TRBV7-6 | CASSLDRRAEAFF
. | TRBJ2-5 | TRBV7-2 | CASSLVRAGGLTETQYF
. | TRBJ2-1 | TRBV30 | CAWSIMLASDEQFF
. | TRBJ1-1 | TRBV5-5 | CASSLRYRGETEAFF
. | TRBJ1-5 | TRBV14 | CASSQGSNQPQHF
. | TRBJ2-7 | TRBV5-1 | CASSFVPDRRTEQYF
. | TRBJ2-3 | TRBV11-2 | CASSLFREGTDTQYF
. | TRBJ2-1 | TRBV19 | CASSIRTGGNEQFF
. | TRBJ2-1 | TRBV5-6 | CASSPVPGLRNNEQFF
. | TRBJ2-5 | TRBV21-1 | CASSKAALDQETQYF
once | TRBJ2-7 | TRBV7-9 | CASSPLRGGGSTYEQYF